This T cell receptor beta chain originates from a study of graft-versus-host responses after intestinal transplantation. Study as a whole: Tacrolimus and steroids were given for two to three years to all recipients after anti-thymocyte globulin induction. Study-wide points: Early HvG declines after transplant were associated with peak circulating GvH clone levels.

Comments on this clone: Its antigen is still unknown.

Clones were read by immunoSEQ multiplex PCR, and TCRdb kept only the in-frame ones, dropping some. The sample gives 130,000 to 150,000 clones, 80% to 95% of which show up once; about 0.18% is in the top ten. The TCR originated in a human donor who received an intestinal transplant. The source material was unstimulated CD4+ T cells sorted from spleen or lymph node cells, sampled before intestinal transplant.

The CDR3 loop reads CASSPSREGGNTEAFF. The DNA of the CDR3 is TGCGCCAGCAGCCCCTCGCGGGAGGGAGGAAACACTGAAGCTTTCTTT. This chain joins TRBV5-1 and TRBJ1-1, with D unclear. The V gene lost 4 bases and the J gene lost 2 bases, with 18 bases spanning the gap. CDR3 length: 16 amino acids. Germline V gives CDR1 SGHRS, CDR2 YFSETQ.